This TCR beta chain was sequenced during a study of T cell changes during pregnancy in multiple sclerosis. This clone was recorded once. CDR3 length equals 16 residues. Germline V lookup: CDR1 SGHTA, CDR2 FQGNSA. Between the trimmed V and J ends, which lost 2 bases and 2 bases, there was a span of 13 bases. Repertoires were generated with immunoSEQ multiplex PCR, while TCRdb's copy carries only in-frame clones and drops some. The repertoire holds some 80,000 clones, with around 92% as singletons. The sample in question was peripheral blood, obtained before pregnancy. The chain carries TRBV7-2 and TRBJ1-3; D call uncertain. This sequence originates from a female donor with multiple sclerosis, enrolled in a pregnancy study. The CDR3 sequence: CASSLYPPVAGNTIYF. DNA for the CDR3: TGTGCCAGCAGCTTATACCCCCCGGTGGCTGGAAACACCATATATTTT.